The 16 T cell receptor beta chains presented below share a single source sample, sequenced in a study of T cells in localized non-small cell lung cancer. Data came from immunoSEQ multiplex PCR; TCRdb stores just in-frame clones and leaves some out. The table shows 30,000 or so clones, with roughly 90% occurring only once. This sample comprised peripheral blood, obtained before any cancer treatment. Receptors were obtained from a male donor aged 60 or older with stage I lung adenocarcinoma.

The V call is TRBV5-1, the J call TRBJ2-5, with D unresolved. The CDR3 is made up of 15 amino acids. In germline, CDR1 is SGHRS, CDR2 YFSETQ. V was shortened by 5 bases and J by 2 bases, with 16 bases between the two germline ends. The CDR3 DNA reads as TGCGCCAGCAGGAAAGGCAACATACCTCAAGAGACCCAGTACTTC. It codes for CASRKGNIPQETQYF. The full variable domain, with the rest looked up from reference TRBV5-1 and TRBJ2-5, is KAGVTQTPRYLIKTRGQQVTLSCSPISGHRSVSWYQQTPGQGLQFLFEYFSETQRNKGNFPGRFSGRQFSNSRSEMNVSTLELGDSALYLCASRKGNIPQETQYFGPGTRLLVL.

This chain links TRBV6-4 with TRBJ2-3; TRBD2 is a possible D gene (6 bases). The V and J ends lost 3 bases and 1 base respectively, with 11 bases between them. The CDR3 is 15 residues long. Germline lookup yields CDR1 MRHNA and CDR2 SNTAGT. CDR3 residues: CASSETRRGTDTQYF. CDR3 DNA: TGTGCCAGCAGTGAAACTAGGAGGGGCACAGATACGCAGTATTTT.

V gene TRBV30 combines with J gene TRBJ1-6, with D perhaps matching TRBD1 (6 bases). CDR3 length: 16 amino acids. Germline CDR1 GTSNPN, CDR2 SVGIG (reference sequence). Trimming removed 1 base from V and 3 bases from J, with 13 bases in between. CDR3 sequence: CAWSGGGGIYNSPLHF. The DNA for the CDR3 is TGTGCCTGGAGTGGAGGGGGGGGTATCTATAATTCACCCCTCCACTTT. The full variable domain, with the rest looked up from reference TRBV30 and TRBJ1-6, is SQTIHQWPATLVQPVGSPLSLECTVEGTSNPNLYWYRQAAGRGLQLLFYSVGIGQISSEVPQNLSASRPQDRQFILSSKKLLLSDSGFYLCAWSGGGGIYNSPLHFGNGTRLTVT.

The gene calls are TRBV19 and TRBJ2-1; 7 nucleotides match TRBD2. Germline V gene lookup returns CDR1 LNHDA and CDR2 SQIVND (reference sequence). Trimming removed 7 bases from V and 8 bases from J; junction bases left unmatched: 8. The CDR3 runs to 13 residues. Here the CDR3 DNA reads TGTGCCAGTAAAGCCGGGGGGAGCCATGAGCAGTTCTTC. It encodes CASKAGGSHEQFF.

The chain recombines TRBV6-1 with TRBJ2-5; 7 bases agree with TRBD1. After removal of 6 bases from V and 2 bases from J, the junction contained 9 bases not matched to a gene. The CDR3 is made up of 15 amino acids. Germline V CDR1 and CDR2: MNHNS, SASEGT. CDR3 bases: TGTGCCAGCAGGCGATTACAGGGGTGGCAAGAGACCCAGTACTTC. Protein sequence: CASRRLQGWQETQYF.

The chain joins TRBV4-3 to TRBJ1-1, with 8 nucleotides matching TRBD1. The CDR3 is made up of 16 amino acids. With V trimmed by 4 bases and J by 1 base, 8 bases remained unmatched. Germline-derived CDR1 and CDR2 are LGHNA and YSLEER. This chain's CDR3 is CASSPGTGQGNTEAFF. CDR3 coding DNA: TGCGCCAGCAGCCCGGGGACAGGCCAGGGGAACACTGAAGCTTTCTTT.

The rearrangement joins TRBV2 to TRBJ1-6; D gene ambiguous. The CDR3 has 13 residues. Germline CDR1 and CDR2: SNHLY and FYNNEI. The V end lost 8 bases, the J end lost 2 bases, and 7 bases lay between the germline ends. CDR3: CASGGTYNSPLHF. Here the CDR3 DNA reads TGTGCCAGCGGCGGAACCTATAATTCACCCCTCCACTTT.

The gene calls are TRBV4-3 and TRBJ1-4; weak D call: TRBD1 (5 bases). The CDR3 is made up of 16 amino acids. The germline V gene encodes CDR1 LGHNA and CDR2 YSLEER. Trimming removed 2 bases at V and 1 base at J, with 11 bases between. The CDR3 nucleotides are TGCGCCAGCAGCCAACAGGGAGGGCTAACTAATGAAAAACTGTTTTTT. Translation: CASSQQGGLTNEKLFF.

V gene TRBV7-2 combines with J gene TRBJ1-2; D perhaps matches TRBD1 (5 bases). CDR1 SGHTA and CDR2 FQGNSA come from the germline V gene. The CDR3 loop spans 15 amino acids. The V end was cut by 1 base, the J end by 0 bases, with 9 bases between. For the CDR3, the DNA is TGTGCCAGCAGCTTAGGGGGCCCCACTAACTATGGCTACACCTTC. Translation gives CASSLGGPTNYGYTF.

This clone showed up just once. CDR3 sequence: CASSHTGGTNVLTF. Here the CDR3 DNA reads TGTGCCAGTAGTCATACTGGGGGAACCAACGTCCTGACTTTC. The V and J genes are TRBV19 and TRBJ2-6; D may be TRBD1 or TRBD2 (5 bases each). The V end was cut by 5 bases, the J end by 8 bases, with 13 bases between. The CDR3 sequence is 14 residues long. Germline values: CDR1 LNHDA, CDR2 SQIVND (reference sequence).

This chain joins TRBV29-1 and TRBJ1-4, with D maybe TRBD1 (6 bases). The CDR3 consists of 13 residues. The V gene lost 6 bases and the J gene lost 11 bases, with 19 bases spanning the gap. The V gene's germline CDR1 is SQVTM and CDR2 ANQGSEA. CDR3: CSVTATGSEKLFF. The DNA of the CDR3 is TGCAGCGTGACCGCCACAGGGTCGGAGAAACTGTTTTTT.

The genes are TRBV5-1 and TRBJ1-6; possible D gene TRBD1, 6 bases. Germline V lookup: CDR1 SGHRS, CDR2 YFSETQ. The V end lost 4 bases, the J end lost 8 bases, and 16 bases lay between the germline ends. This CDR3 spans 15 amino acids. CDR3 region: CASSRFTGYDSPLHF. CDR3 DNA sequence: TGCGCCAGCAGCCGCTTTACAGGGTACGATTCACCCCTCCACTTT.

The rearrangement joins TRBV28 to TRBJ1-2; D is ambiguous. Trimming shortened V by 4 bases and J by 7 bases, and 7 bases separated the two germline ends. This CDR3 has 11 residues. Germline-derived CDR1 and CDR2 are MDHEN and SYDVKM. This chain's CDR3 is CASSWAGGYTF. The DNA for the CDR3 is TGTGCCAGCAGTTGGGCGGGTGGCTACACCTTC.

The V and J genes are TRBV21-1 and TRBJ1-5; whether TRBD1, the table's D call, matches the DNA was not checked. TRBV21-1 is tagged as a pseudogene. This CDR3 contains 17 residues. DNA of the CDR3: TGTGCCAGCAGCAAAGAAGAAGGTGGGACAGATAATCAGCCCCAGCATTTT. As protein: CASSKEEGGTDNQPQHF.

The chain joins TRBV13 to TRBJ2-5, with 7 bases aligning to TRBD2. V lost 5 bases and J lost 0; bases outside the gene matches: 6. The germline V gene encodes CDR1 PRHDT and CDR2 FYEKMQ (reference sequence). This CDR3 spans 15 amino acids. CDR3 loop: CASSARGVNQETQYF. DNA of the CDR3: TGTGCCAGCAGCGCACGGGGGGTAAACCAAGAGACCCAGTACTTC. The complete variable domain, with remaining parts taken from reference TRBV13 and TRBJ2-5, reads AAGVIQSPRHLIKEKRETATLKCYPIPRHDTVYWYQQGPGQDPQFLISFYEKMQSDKGSIPDRFSAQQFSDYHSELNMSSLELGDSALYFCASSARGVNQETQYFGPGTRLLVL.

The V and J genes are TRBV28 and TRBJ1-5; TRBD1 might be the D (6 bases). Germline values: CDR1 MDHEN, CDR2 SYDVKM. The CDR3 loop spans 15 amino acids. V dropped 3 bases and J dropped 2 bases, with 11 bases sitting between them. The CDR3 region is CASSLGGPGNQPQHF. The CDR3 coding sequence is TGTGCCAGCAGTTTGGGGGGGCCGGGCAATCAGCCCCAGCATTTT.